The clone carrying this T cell receptor (beta chain) showed up many times. Researchers built TCR beta libraries using quantitative 5'-RACE with molecular barcodes. TCRdb processed the 5' RACE reads anew with MiXCR; each CDR3 protein has one entry. The table lists more than 150,000 distinct CDR3 sequences, 11% of them singletons. The data belong to a study of CD8 T cells in ankylosing spondylitis. The sequence derives from a male donor with ankylosing spondylitis or in good health (not recorded which). Sequenced input: blood, either unsorted or a sorted T cell fraction (not recorded which).

DNA for the CDR3: TGCAGTGCCCCAGCGGGAGGATACAATGAGCAGTTCTTC. Translating it yields CSAPAGGYNEQFF. The V and J genes are TRBV20-1 and TRBJ2-1, with 9 bases that match TRBD2. V lost 6 bases and J lost 4; bases outside the gene matches: 4. In germline, CDR1 is DFQATT, CDR2 SNEGSKA (reference sequence). The CDR3 is 13 amino acids.